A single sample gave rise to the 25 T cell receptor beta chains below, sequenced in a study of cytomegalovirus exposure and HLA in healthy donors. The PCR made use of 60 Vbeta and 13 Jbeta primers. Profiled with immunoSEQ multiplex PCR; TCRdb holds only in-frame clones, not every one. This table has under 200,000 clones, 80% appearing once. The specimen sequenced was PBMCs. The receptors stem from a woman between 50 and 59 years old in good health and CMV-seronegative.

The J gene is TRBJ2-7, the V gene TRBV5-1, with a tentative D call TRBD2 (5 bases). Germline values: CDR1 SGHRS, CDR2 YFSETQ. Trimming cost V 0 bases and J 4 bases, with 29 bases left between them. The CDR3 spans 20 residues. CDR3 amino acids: CASSLDSRVRGFASYYEQYF. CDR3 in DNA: TGCGCCAGCAGCTTGGATTCGCGGGTCAGAGGGTTCGCCAGCTATTACGAGCAGTACTTC.

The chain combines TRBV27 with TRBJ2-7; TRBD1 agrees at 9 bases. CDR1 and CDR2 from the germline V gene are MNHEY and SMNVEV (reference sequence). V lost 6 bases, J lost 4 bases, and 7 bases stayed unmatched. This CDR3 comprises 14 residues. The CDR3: CASRPGQGMYEQYF. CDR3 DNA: TGTGCCAGCAGGCCGGGACAGGGTATGTACGAGCAGTACTTC.

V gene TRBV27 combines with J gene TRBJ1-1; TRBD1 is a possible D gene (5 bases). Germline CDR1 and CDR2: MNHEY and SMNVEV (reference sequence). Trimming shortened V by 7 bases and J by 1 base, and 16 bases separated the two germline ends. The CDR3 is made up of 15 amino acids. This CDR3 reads CASTRGYNQNTEAFF. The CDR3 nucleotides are TGTGCCAGCACACGGGGGTACAATCAGAACACTGAAGCTTTCTTT.

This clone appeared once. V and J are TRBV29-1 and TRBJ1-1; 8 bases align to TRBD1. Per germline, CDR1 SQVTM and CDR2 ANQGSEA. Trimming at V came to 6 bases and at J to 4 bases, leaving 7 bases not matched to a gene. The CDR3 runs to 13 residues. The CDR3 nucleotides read TGCAGCGTAGCAGGGGGCCGGGGCACTGAAGCTTTCTTT. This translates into CSVAGGRGTEAFF.

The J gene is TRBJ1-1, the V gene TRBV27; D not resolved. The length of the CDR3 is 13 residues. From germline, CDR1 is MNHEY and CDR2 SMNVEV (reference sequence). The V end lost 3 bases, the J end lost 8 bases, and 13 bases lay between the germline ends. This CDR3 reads CASSFQERMEAFF. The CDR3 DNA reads TGTGCCAGCAGTTTTCAGGAAAGAATGGAAGCTTTCTTT.

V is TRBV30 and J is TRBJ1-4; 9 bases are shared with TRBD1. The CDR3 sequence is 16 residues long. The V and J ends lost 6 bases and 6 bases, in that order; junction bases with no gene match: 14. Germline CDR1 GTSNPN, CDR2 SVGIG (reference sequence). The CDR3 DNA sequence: TGTGCCTGCCCTCTCCGCCGGACAGGGGACCATGAAAAACTGTTTTTT. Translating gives CACPLRRTGDHEKLFF.

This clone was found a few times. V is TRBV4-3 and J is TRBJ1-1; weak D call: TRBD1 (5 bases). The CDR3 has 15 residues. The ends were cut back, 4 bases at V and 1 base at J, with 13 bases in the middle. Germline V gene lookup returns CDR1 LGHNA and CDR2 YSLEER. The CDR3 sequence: CASSPYNGGNTEAFF. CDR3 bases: TGCGCCAGCAGCCCATATAACGGGGGGAACACTGAAGCTTTCTTT.

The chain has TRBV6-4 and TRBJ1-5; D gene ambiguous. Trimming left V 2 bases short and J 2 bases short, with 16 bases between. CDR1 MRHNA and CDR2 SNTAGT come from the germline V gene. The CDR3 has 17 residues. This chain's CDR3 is CASSDRVGGWCNQPQHF. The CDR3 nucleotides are TGTGCCAGCAGTGACCGCGTTGGAGGGTGGTGCAATCAGCCCCAGCATTTT.

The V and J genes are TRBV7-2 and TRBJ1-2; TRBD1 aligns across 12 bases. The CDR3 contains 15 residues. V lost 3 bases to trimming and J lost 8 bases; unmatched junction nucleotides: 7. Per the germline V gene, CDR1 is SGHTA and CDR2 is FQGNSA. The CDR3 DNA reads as TGTGCCAGCAGCTTCGGGACAGGGGGCGGGAGGGGCTACACCTTC. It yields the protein CASSFGTGGGRGYTF.

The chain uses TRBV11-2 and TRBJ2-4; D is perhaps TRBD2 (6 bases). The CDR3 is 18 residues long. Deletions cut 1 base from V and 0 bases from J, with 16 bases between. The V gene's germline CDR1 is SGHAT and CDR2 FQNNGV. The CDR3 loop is CASSLGLLAALAKNIQYF. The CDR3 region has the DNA TGTGCCAGCAGCTTAGGCCTTTTAGCGGCGCTAGCCAAAAACATTCAGTACTTC.

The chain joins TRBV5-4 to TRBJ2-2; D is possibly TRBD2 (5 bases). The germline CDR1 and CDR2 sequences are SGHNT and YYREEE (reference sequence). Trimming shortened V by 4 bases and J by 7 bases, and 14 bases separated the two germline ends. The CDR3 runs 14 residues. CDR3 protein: CASSLQRGVGELFF. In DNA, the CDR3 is TGTGCCAGCAGCCTTCAACGGGGAGTCGGGGAGCTGTTTTTT. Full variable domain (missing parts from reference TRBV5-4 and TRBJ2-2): ETGVTQSPTHLIKTRGQQVTLRCSSQSGHNTVSWYQQALGQGPQFIFQYYREEENGRGNFPPRFSGLQFPNYSSELNVNALELDDSALYLCASSLQRGVGELFFGEGSRLTVL.

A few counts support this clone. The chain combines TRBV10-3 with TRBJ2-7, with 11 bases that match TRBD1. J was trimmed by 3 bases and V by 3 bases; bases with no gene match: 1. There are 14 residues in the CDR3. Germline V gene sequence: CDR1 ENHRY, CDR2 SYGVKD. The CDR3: CAISDGTGGYEQYF. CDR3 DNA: TGTGCCATCAGTGACGGGACAGGGGGCTACGAGCAGTACTTC.

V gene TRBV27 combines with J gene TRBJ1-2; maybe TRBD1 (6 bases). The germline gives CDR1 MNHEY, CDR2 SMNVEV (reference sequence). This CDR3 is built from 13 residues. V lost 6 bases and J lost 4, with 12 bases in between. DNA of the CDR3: TGTGCCAGCAGCAGGGACACTGGCTATGGCTACACCTTC. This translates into CASSRDTGYGYTF.

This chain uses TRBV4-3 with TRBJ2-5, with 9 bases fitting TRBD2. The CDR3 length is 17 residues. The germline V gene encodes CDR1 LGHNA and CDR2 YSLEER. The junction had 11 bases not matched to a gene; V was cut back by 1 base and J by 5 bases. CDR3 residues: CASSQGPTSGPGETQYF. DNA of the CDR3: TGCGCCAGCAGCCAAGGTCCTACTAGCGGGCCAGGGGAGACCCAGTACTTC.

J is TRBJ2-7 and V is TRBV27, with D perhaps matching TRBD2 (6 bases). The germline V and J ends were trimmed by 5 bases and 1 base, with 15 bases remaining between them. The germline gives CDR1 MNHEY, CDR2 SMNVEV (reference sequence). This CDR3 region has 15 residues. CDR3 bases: TGTGCCAGCAGTCCCTATGGGCGGGATTCCTACGAGCAGTACTTC. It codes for CASSPYGRDSYEQYF.

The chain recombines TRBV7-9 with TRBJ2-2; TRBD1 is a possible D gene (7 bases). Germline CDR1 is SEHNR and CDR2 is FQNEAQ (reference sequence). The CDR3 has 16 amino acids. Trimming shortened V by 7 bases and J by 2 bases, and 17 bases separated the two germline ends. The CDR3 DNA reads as TGTGCCAGCATCCCAGGGGGGACACTCAACACCGGGGAGCTGTTTTTT. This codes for CASIPGGTLNTGELFF.

CDR3 sequence: CASRDRLRVSQYF. CDR3 coding DNA: TGTGCCAGCAGGGACAGATTACGTGTTTCGCAGTACTTC. The J gene is TRBJ2-7, the V gene TRBV27; D might be TRBD1 (6 bases). The CDR3 length is 13 residues. Per germline, CDR1 MNHEY and CDR2 SMNVEV (reference sequence). V was pared by 6 bases and J by 9 bases, with 18 bases between.

CDR3 in amino acids: CARSDSADHEQYF. The CDR3 region has the DNA TGTGCCAGGTCGGACAGTGCCGATCACGAGCAGTACTTC. V and J are TRBV2 and TRBJ2-7; D possibly corresponds to TRBD1 (6 bases). V was shortened by 9 bases and J by 5 bases, with 17 bases between the two germline ends. Germline loops: CDR1 SNHLY, CDR2 FYNNEI. The CDR3 covers 13 residues.

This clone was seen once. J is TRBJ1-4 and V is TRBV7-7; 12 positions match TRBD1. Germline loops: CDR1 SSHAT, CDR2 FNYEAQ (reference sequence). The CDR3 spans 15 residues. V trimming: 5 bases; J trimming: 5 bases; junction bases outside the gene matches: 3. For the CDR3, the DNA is TGTGCCAGCAGCCCGGGACAGGGGGCCAATGAAAAACTGTTTTTT. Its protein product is CASSPGQGANEKLFF.

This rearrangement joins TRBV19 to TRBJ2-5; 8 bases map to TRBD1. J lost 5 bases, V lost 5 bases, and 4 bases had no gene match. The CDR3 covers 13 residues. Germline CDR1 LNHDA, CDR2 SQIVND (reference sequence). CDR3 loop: CASSEDREETQYF. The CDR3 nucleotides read TGTGCCAGTAGTGAGGACAGGGAGGAGACCCAGTACTTC.

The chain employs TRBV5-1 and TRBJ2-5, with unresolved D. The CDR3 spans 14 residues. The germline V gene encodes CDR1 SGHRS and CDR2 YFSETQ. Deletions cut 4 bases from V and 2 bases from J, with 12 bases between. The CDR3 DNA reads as TGCGCCAGCAGCCCACAAAACGAACAAGAGACCCAGTACTTC. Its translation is CASSPQNEQETQYF.

CDR3 sequence reads: CASSVRQGSDTEAFF. The CDR3 nucleotides read TGTGCCAGTAGTGTAAGACAGGGGTCGGACACTGAAGCTTTCTTT. V usage is TRBV19 and J usage is TRBJ1-1, with TRBD1 matching 8 bases. The germline gives CDR1 LNHDA, CDR2 SQIVND (reference sequence). The CDR3 is 15 residues long. With V trimmed by 5 bases and J by 3 bases, 8 bases remained unmatched.

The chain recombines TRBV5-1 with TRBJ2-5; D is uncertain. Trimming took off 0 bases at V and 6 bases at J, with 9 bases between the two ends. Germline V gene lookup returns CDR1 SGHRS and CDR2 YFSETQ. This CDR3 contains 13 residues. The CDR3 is CASSLEEWKTQYF. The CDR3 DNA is TGCGCCAGCAGCTTGGAGGAGTGGAAGACCCAGTACTTC.

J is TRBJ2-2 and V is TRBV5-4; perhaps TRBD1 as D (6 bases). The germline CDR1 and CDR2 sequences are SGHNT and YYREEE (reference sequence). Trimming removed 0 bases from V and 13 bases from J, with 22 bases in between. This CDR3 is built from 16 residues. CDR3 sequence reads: CASSLGAGTSFTALFF. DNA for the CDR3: TGTGCCAGCAGCTTGGGGGCCGGGACATCATTCACGGCGCTGTTTTTT.

Here the CDR3 reads CAGADTLNYGYTF. The CDR3 DNA is TGTGCCGGGGCGGACACGCTTAACTATGGCTACACCTTC. The chain couples TRBV18 to TRBJ1-2; perhaps TRBD1 as D (5 bases). V gave up 11 bases and J gave up 1 base, with 14 bases separating them. The CDR3 loop spans 13 amino acids. The germline V gene has CDR1 KGHSH and CDR2 LQKENI. Based on the CDR3 plus reference TRBV18 and TRBJ1-2, the full variable domain is NAGVMQNPRHLVRRRGQEARLRCSPMKGHSHVYWYRQLPEEGLKFMVYLQKENIIDESGMPKERFSAEFPKEGPSILRIQQVVRGDSAAYFCAGADTLNYGYTFGSGTRLTVV.